The TCR beta chain under discussion was sequenced for a study of shared clonotypes between healthy human individuals. The germline V gene encodes CDR1 SGHVS and CDR2 FQNEAQ. Trimming took off 5 bases at V and 5 bases at J, with 11 bases between the two ends. There are 13 residues in the CDR3. Study-wide points: In this cohort, only blood was sampled, and tissue repertoires likely differ. All-four-donor shared clonotypes had higher generation probabilities than non-shared clonotypes did.

Negatively enriched CD4+ T cells were divided by CD45RA into naive and memory. Remarks on this clone: Its antigen is unknown.

Some clones are missing from TCRdb's copy, which holds only in-frame ones; the method was immunoSEQ multiplex PCR. The table lists 2 million to 2.5 million clones, around 95% of them singletons. The V call is TRBV7-8, the J call TRBJ2-3; no clear D. The sample consisted of naive CD4+ T cells sorted from blood. The subset was: CD45RA+ positively selected. This sequence was found in a man between 18 and 29 years old in good health. The chain's CDR3 is CASSRGQKDTQYF. Written as DNA, the CDR3 is TGTGCCAGCAGCCGAGGCCAAAAAGATACGCAGTATTTT. The full variable domain, in which reference TRBV7-8 and TRBJ2-3 provide the parts outside the CDR3, is GAGVSQSPRYKVAKRGQDVALRCDPISGHVSLFWYQQALGQGPEFLTYFQNEAQLDKSGLPSDRFFAERPEGSVSTLKIQRTQQEDSAVYLCASSRGQKDTQYFGPGTRLTVL.